The 10 T cell receptor beta chains below all came from one sample that was sequenced in a study of CD8+ T cells in alopecia areata (dated by TCRdb to between 2017 and 2018). Preparation of the library involved the immunoSEQ multiplex PCR assay. To provide template for TCR sequencing, every sample had RNA extracted and reverse transcribed into cDNA. What TCRdb holds here is the immuneACCESS table cut down to in-frame rearrangements. Part of the clones is not present; checked against another copy, under half of the missing clones reflect an unresolved V gene, and the others are unexplained. The sample includes about 120,000 clones, with roughly two fifths observed a single time. The top ten hold 3% to 3.5% of the sample. Sequenced: CD4+ T cells sorted from blood. The source of these receptors is a human donor with alopecia areata.

The chain combines TRBV2 with TRBJ1-5; possibly TRBD1 for D (6 bases). CDR3 length: 14 amino acids. V lost 4 bases to trimming and J lost 3 bases, with 10 bases between them. CDR1 and CDR2 from the germline V gene are SNHLY and FYNNEI. CDR3 residues: CASSAQGPNQPQHF. CDR3 nucleotides: TGTGCCAGCAGTGCACAGGGACCCAATCAGCCCCAGCATTTT.

This chain joins TRBV29-1 and TRBJ1-5; maybe TRBD1 (6 bases). Trimming removed 4 bases at V and 4 bases at J, with 11 bases between. The germline V gene has CDR1 SQVTM and CDR2 ANQGSEA. The CDR3 extends over 13 amino acids. The CDR3 sequence: CSVGTVVNQPQHF. The DNA for the CDR3 is TGCAGCGTTGGGACAGTGGTAAATCAGCCCCAGCATTTT.

This rearrangement joins TRBV27 to TRBJ1-2; D unclear. The CDR3 has 15 residues. CDR1 and CDR2 from the germline V gene are MNHEY and SMNVEV (reference sequence). Trimming removed 5 bases at V and 8 bases at J, with 21 bases between. CDR3 in DNA: TGTGCCAGCAGTCCGGACCCGGGCGGACGGGAAGGCTACACCTTC. This translates into CASSPDPGGREGYTF.

This chain links TRBV28 with TRBJ2-7; possible D gene TRBD2, 6 bases. Germline CDR1 is MDHEN and CDR2 is SYDVKM. This CDR3 is 15 amino acids long. Trimming left V 6 bases short and J 4 bases short, with 19 bases between. As DNA, the CDR3 is TGTGCCAGCAGCGGACGCGGGACTTGGAGTTACGAGCAGTACTTC. This sequence encodes CASSGRGTWSYEQYF.

The chain carries TRBV29-1 and TRBJ2-3, with 11 bases identical to TRBD1. With V trimmed by 2 bases and J by 3 bases, 4 bases remained unmatched. Germline V gene lookup returns CDR1 SQVTM and CDR2 ANQGSEA. CDR3 length equals 15 residues. CDR3 in DNA: TGCAGCGTTGAAAGGACAGGGGGCGCGACAGATACGCAGTATTTT. Translating it yields CSVERTGGATDTQYF.

This clone was counted between two and nine times. The V call is TRBV2, the J call TRBJ2-7; D is unclear. CDR1 is SNHLY and CDR2 is FYNNEI in the germline V gene. V lost 1 base and J lost 7, with 5 bases in between. The CDR3 contains 11 residues. This chain's CDR3 is CASSEEQEQYF. CDR3 DNA sequence: TGTGCCAGCAGTGAAGAACAGGAGCAGTACTTC.

This clone was counted a few times. CDR3: CSVPPGPDGEQYF. The CDR3 nucleotides are TGCAGCGTCCCCCCCGGGCCTGACGGGGAGCAGTACTTC. This rearrangement joins TRBV29-1 to TRBJ2-7; D is uncertain. Germline CDR1 SQVTM, CDR2 ANQGSEA. The ends were cut back, 6 bases at V and 7 bases at J, with 19 bases in the middle. This CDR3 has 13 amino acids.

The chain uses TRBV29-1 and TRBJ1-1; tentative D call: TRBD1 (6 bases). The CDR3 spans 13 residues. Germline CDR1 and CDR2: SQVTM and ANQGSEA. The V and J ends lost 7 bases and 1 base respectively, with 13 bases between them. The chain's CDR3 is CSGGGLRNTEAFF. CDR3 DNA sequence: TGCAGCGGAGGGGGTCTTCGGAACACTGAAGCTTTCTTT.

This chain links TRBV7-2 with TRBJ2-6; no reliable D call. In germline, CDR1 is SGHTA, CDR2 FQGNSA. This CDR3 has 17 residues. The V end was cut by 1 base, the J end by 2 bases, with 12 bases between. The CDR3 nucleotides are TGTGCCAGCAGCTTAGAACCAACTAACACTGGGGCCAACGTCCTGACTTTC. Translating it yields CASSLEPTNTGANVLTF.

The J gene is TRBJ1-5, the V gene TRBV6-1, with 8 bases aligning to TRBD1. The CDR3 runs 17 residues. Germline V CDR1 and CDR2: MNHNS, SASEGT. V lost 3 bases, J lost 1 base, and 8 bases stayed unmatched. This chain's CDR3 is CASSEDRVGVSNQPQHF. The CDR3 coding sequence is TGTGCCAGCAGTGAGGACAGGGTCGGGGTGAGCAATCAGCCCCAGCATTTT.